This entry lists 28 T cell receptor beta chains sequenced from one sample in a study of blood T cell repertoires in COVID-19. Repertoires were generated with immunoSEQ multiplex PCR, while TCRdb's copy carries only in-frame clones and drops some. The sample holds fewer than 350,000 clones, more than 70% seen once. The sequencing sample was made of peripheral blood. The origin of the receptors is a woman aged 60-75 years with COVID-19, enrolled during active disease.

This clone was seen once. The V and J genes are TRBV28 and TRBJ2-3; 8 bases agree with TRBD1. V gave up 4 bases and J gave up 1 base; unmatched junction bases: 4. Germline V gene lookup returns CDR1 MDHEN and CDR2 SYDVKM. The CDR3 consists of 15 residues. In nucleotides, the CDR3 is TGTGCCAGCAGTTCCGGACAGGGCCGCACAGATACGCAGTATTTT. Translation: CASSSGQGRTDTQYF.

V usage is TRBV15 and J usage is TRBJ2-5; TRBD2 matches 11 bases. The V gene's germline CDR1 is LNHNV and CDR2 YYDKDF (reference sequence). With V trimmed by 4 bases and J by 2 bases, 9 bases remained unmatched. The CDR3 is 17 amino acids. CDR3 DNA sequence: TGTGCCACCAGCACTTGGCCCCTAGCGGGGGGACAAGAGACCCAGTACTTC. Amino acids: CATSTWPLAGGQETQYF.

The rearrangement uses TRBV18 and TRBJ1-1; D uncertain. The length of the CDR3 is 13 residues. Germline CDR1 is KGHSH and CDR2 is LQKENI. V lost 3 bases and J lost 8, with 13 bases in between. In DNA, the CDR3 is TGTGCCAGCTCACCCGGACTTGTCATGGAAGCTTTCTTT. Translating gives CASSPGLVMEAFF.

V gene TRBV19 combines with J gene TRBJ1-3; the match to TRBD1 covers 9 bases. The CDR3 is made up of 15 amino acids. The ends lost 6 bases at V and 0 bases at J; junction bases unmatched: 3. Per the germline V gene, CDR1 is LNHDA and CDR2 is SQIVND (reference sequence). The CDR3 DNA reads TGTGCCAGTAGGCTACAGGGGGCCTCTGGAAACACCATATATTTT. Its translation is CASRLQGASGNTIYF.

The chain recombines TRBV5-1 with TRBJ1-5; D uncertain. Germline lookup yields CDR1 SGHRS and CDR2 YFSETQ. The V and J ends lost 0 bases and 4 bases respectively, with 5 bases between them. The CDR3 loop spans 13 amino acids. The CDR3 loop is CASSLAGNQPQHF. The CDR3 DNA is TGCGCCAGCAGCTTGGCGGGAAATCAGCCCCAGCATTTT. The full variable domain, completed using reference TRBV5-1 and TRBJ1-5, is KAGVTQTPRYLIKTRGQQVTLSCSPISGHRSVSWYQQTPGQGLQFLFEYFSETQRNKGNFPGRFSGRQFSNSRSEMNVSTLELGDSALYLCASSLAGNQPQHFGDGTRLSIL.

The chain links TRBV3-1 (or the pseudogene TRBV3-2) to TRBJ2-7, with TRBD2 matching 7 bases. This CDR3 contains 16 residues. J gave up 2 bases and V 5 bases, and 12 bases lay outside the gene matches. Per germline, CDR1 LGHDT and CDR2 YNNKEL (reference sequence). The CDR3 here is CASSNRTGGPAYEQYF. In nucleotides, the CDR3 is TGTGCCAGCAGCAACCGGACGGGGGGACCGGCCTACGAGCAGTACTTC.

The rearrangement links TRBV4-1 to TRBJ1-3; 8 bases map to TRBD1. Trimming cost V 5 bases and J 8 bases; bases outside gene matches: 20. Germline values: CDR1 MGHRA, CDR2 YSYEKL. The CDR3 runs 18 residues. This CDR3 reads CASSVRDRKELTWYTIYF. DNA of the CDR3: TGCGCCAGCAGCGTCCGGGACAGGAAAGAGCTTACCTGGTACACCATATATTTT.

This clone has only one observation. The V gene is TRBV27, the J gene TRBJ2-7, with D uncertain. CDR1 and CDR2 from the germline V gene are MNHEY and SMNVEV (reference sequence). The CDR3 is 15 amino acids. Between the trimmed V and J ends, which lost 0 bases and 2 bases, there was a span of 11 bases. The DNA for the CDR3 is TGTGCCAGCAGTTTATCTCCCAGTCTTACCTACGAGCAGTACTTC. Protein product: CASSLSPSLTYEQYF.

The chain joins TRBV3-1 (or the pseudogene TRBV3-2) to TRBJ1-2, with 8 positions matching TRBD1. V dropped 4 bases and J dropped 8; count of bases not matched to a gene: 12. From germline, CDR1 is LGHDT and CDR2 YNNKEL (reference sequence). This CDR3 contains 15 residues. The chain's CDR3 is CASSRGGQDTRGYTF. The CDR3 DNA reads TGTGCCAGCAGCCGGGGGGGACAGGACACTAGGGGCTACACCTTC.

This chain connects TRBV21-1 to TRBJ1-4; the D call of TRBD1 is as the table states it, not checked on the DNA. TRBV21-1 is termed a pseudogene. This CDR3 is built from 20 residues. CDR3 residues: CASSKAVQGEPEASHEKLFF. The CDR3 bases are TGTGCCAGCAGCAAAGCAGTCCAGGGGGAACCCGAGGCGAGTCATGAAAAACTGTTTTTT.

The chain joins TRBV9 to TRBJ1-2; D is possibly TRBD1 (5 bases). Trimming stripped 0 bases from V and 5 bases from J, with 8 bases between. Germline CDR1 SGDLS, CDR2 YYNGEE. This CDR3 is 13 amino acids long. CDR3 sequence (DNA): TGTGCCAGCAGCGTAGAGGGGAAATATGGCTACACCTTC. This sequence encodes CASSVEGKYGYTF.

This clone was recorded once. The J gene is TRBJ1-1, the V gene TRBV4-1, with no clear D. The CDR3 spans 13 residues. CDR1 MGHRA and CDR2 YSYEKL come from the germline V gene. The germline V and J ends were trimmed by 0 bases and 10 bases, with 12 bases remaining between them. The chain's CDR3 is CASSQERTIVAFF. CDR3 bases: TGCGCCAGCAGCCAAGAGCGGACTATAGTAGCTTTCTTT.

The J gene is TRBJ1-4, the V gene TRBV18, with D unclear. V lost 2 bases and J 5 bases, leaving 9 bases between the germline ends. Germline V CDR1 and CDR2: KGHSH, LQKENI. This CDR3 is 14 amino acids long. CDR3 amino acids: CASSPGQMNEKLFF. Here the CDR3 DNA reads TGTGCCAGCTCACCAGGCCAGATGAATGAAAAACTGTTTTTT.

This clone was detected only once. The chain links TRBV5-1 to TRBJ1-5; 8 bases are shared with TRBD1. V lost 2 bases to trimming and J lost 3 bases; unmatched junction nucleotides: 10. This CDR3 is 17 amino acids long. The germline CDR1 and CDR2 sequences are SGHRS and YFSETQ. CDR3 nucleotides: TGCGCCAGCAGCTTCATTTCAGGACAGGGCAACAATCAGCCCCAGCATTTT. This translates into CASSFISGQGNNQPQHF.

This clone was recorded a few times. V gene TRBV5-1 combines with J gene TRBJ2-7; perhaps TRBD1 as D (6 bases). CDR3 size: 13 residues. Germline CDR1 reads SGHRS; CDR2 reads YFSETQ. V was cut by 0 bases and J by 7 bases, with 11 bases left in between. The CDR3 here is CASSLAGTPEQYF. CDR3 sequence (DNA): TGCGCCAGCAGCTTGGCCGGGACACCGGAGCAGTACTTC.

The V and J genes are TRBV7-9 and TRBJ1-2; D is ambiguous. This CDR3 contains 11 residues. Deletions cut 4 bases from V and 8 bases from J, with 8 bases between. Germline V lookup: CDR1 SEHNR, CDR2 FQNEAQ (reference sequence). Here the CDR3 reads CASSSGGGYTF. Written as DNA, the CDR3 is TGTGCCAGCAGCTCCGGAGGGGGCTACACCTTC.

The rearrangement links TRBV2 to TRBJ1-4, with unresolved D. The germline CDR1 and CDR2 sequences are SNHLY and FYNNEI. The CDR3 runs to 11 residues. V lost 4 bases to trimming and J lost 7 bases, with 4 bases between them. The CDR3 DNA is TGTGCCAGCAGTGTGCGTGAAAAACTGTTTTTT. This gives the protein CASSVREKLFF.

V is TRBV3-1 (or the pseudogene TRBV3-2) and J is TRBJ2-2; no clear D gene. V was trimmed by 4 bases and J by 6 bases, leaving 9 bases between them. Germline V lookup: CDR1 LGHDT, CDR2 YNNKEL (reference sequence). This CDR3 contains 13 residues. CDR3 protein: CASSRGAAGELFF. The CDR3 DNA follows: TGTGCCAGCAGCCGCGGAGCCGCCGGGGAGCTGTTTTTT.

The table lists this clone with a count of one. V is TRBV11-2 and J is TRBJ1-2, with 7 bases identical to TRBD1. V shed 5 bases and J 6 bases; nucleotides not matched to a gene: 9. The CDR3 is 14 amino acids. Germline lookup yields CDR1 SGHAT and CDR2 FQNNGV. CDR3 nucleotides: TGTGCCAGCAGCACCTGGGCCGACAGGGATGGCTACACCTTC. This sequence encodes CASSTWADRDGYTF.

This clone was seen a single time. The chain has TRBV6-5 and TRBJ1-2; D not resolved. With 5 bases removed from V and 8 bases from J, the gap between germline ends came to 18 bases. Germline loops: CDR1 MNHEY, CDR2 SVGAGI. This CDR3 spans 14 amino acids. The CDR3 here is CASSMSGSKRGYTF. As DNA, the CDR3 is TGTGCCAGCAGTATGAGTGGGAGTAAGCGGGGCTACACCTTC.

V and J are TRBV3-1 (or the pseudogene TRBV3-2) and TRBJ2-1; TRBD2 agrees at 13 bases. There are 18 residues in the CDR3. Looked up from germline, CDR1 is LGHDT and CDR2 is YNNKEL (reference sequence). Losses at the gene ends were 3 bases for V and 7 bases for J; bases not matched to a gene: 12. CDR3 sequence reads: CASSQEVLTSGGANEQFF. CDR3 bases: TGTGCCAGCAGCCAGGAGGTCCTTACTAGCGGGGGGGCTAATGAGCAGTTCTTC.

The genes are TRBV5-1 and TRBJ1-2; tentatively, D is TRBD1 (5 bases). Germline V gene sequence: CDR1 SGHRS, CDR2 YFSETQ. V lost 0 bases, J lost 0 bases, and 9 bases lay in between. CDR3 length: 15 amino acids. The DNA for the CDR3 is TGCGCCAGCAGCTTGGAGGGGACTACTAACTATGGCTACACCTTC. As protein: CASSLEGTTNYGYTF.

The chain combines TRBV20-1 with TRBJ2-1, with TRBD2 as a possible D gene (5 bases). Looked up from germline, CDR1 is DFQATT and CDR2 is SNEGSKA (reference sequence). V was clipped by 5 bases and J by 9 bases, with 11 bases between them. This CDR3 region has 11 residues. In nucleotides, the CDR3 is TGCAGTGCTCAGCGGTTTTCTGAGCAGTTCTTC. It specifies CSAQRFSEQFF.

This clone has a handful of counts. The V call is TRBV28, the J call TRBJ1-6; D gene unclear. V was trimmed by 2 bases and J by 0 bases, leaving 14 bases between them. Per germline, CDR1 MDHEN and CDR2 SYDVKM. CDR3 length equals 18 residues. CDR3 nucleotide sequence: TGTGCCAGCAGTTTACCCTCTCGTCTCAGCTCCTATAATTCACCCCTCCACTTT. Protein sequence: CASSLPSRLSSYNSPLHF.

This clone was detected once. In nucleotides, the CDR3 is TGTGCCAGCAGCTTAGAAGGGACAGCTTCCTACAATGAGCAGTTCTTC. Translating gives CASSLEGTASYNEQFF. V and J are TRBV11-3 and TRBJ2-1, with TRBD1 identical over 7 bases. Germline assignment: CDR1 SGHNT and CDR2 YENEEA. The CDR3 extends over 16 amino acids. V was clipped by 0 bases and J by 1 base; unmatched bases: 3.

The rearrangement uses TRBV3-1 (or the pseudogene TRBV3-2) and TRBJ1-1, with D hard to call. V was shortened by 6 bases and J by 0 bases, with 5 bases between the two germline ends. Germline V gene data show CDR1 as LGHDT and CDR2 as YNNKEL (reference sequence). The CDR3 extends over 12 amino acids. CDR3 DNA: TGTGCCAGCAGGGCCCTGAACACTGAAGCTTTCTTT. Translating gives CASRALNTEAFF.

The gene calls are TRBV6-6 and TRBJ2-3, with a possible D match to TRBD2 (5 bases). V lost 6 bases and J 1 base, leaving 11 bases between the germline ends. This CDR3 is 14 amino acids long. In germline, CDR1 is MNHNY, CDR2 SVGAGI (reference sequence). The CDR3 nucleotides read TGTGCCAGCAGCCCAACTAGGGGCACAGATACGCAGTATTTT. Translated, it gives CASSPTRGTDTQYF.

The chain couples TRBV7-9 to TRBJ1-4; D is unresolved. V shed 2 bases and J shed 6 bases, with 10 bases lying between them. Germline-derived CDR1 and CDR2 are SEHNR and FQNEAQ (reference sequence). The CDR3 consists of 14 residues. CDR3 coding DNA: TGTGCCAGCAGCTTAAGCACTCAGGATGAAAAACTGTTTTTT. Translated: CASSLSTQDEKLFF.